The rows below give T cell receptor beta chains drawn from one sample of a study of T-cell reconstitution after alpha-beta-depleted transplantation in children. TCRdb independently ran MiXCR on the PCR reads; one entry per CDR3 protein. This table holds almost 600,000 distinct CDR3 sequences, roughly 27% found once. The material sequenced was PBMCs, taken before TCRalphabeta/CD19-depleted stem cell transplant. The origin of the receptors is a boy younger than two with Wiskott-Aldrich syndrome, due to receive a stem cell transplant. Both conserved end residues are part of each CDR3. The D gene is left open where the match is weak. Clone size is shown for a subset of rows, as once, few, many or a class of expanded clone.

- | TRBD1 | TRBJ2-7 | TRBV5-6 | CASRPLGDSGTYEQYF | TGTGCCAGCAGACCGTTGGGGGACAGTGGAACCTACGAGCAGTACTTC
- | TRBD2 | TRBJ2-7 | TRBV20-1 | CSAGGLLYHYEQYF | TGCAGTGCTGGGGGACTACTGTACCACTACGAGCAGTACTTC
few | - | TRBJ2-3 | TRBV10-3 | CAISALLGADTQYF | TGTGCCATCAGTGCCTTACTAGGGGCAGATACGCAGTATTTT
many | TRBD2 | TRBJ2-7 | TRBV5-1 | CASSFSGGSYEQYF | TGCGCCAGCAGCTTTAGCGGGGGGTCCTACGAGCAGTACTTC
- | - | TRBJ2-7 | TRBV5-1 | CAGDRNYYEQYF | TGCGCCGGTGACAGGAACTACTACGAGCAGTACTTC
many | - | TRBJ2-1 | TRBV7-9 | CASSYTGTFYNEQFF | TGTGCCAGCAGCTACACCGGGACCTTCTACAATGAGCAGTTCTTC
- | - | TRBJ1-2 | TRBV12-3/TRBV12-4 | CASSQIGTGGYGYTF | TGTGCCAGCAGCCAAATAGGGACGGGTGGCTATGGCTACACCTTC
- | TRBD1 | TRBJ1-3 | TRBV30 | CAWRSGGQGNTIYF | TGTGCCTGGAGAAGTGGGGGACAGGGAAACACCATATATTTT
- | - | TRBJ1-3 | TRBV5-4 | CASSRGISSGNTIYF | TGTGCCAGCAGCCGGGGGATCTCCTCTGGAAACACCATATATTTT
- | TRBD2 | TRBJ2-7 | TRBV5-1 | CASSSGLAGGKSYEQYF | TGCGCCAGCAGCTCGGGACTAGCGGGAGGTAAATCCTACGAGCAATACTTC
- | TRBD1 | TRBJ1-5 | TRBV28 | CASSPKEAWTGNQPQHF | TGTGCCAGCAGTCCGAAAGAAGCCTGGACAGGGAATCAGCCCCAGCATTTT
few | - | TRBJ2-1 | TRBV5-1 | CASSPELGLGSYNEQFF | TGCGCCAGCAGCCCCGAGCTGGGACTTGGCTCCTACAATGAGCAGTTCTTC
- | - | TRBJ2-7 | TRBV7-2 | CASSLSQNPYEQYF | TGTGCCAGCAGCTTATCCCAGAACCCCTACGAGCAGTACTTC
few | TRBD1 | TRBJ2-2 | TRBV10-3 | CAIKDRGAGELFF | TGTGCCATCAAGGACAGGGGCGCCGGGGAGCTGTTTTTT
few | - | TRBJ2-1 | TRBV7-2 | CASSMGLPSYNEQFF | TGTGCCAGCAGCATGGGACTCCCCTCCTACAATGAGCAGTTCTTC
- | TRBD2 | TRBJ2-1 | TRBV4-1 | CASSQDQRGQEFF | TGCGCCAGCAGCCAAGATCAGCGGGGCCAAGAGTTCTTC
- | TRBD1 | TRBJ2-5 | TRBV6-1 | CASSEAPGQGAETQYF | TGTGCCAGCAGTGAAGCTCCGGGACAGGGGGCCGAGACCCAGTACTTC
few | - | TRBJ2-7 | TRBV15 | CATSRGPGVLYEQYF | TGTGCCACCAGCAGAGGCCCAGGCGTCTTATACGAGCAGTACTTC
- | TRBD2 | TRBJ2-7 | TRBV6-2/TRBV6-3 | CASTLRLAGLDEQYF | TGTGCCAGCACTCTCCGACTAGCGGGACTGGACGAGCAGTACTTC
- | - | TRBJ2-1 | TRBV4-2 | CASSHQWQLADTYNEQFF | TGTGCCAGCAGCCATCAATGGCAGCTAGCCGATACATACAATGAGCAGTTCTTC
- | - | TRBJ2-7 | TRBV6-1 | CASSSLARRSYEQYF | TGTGCCAGCAGCTCCCTAGCGCGACGCTCCTACGAGCAGTACTTC
- | TRBD2 | TRBJ2-3 | TRBV5-1 | CASSASGGGLTDTQYF | TGCGCCAGCAGCGCATCGGGCGGGGGGCTCACAGATACGCAGTATTTT
few | - | TRBJ2-7 | TRBV27 | CASSPGTLGEQYF | TGTGCCAGCAGTCCCGGGACTCTGGGAGAGCAGTACTTC
- | TRBD1 | TRBJ2-7 | TRBV5-5 | CASSLGNRGRGYEQYF | TGTGCCAGCAGCTTGGGAAACAGGGGCCGAGGCTACGAGCAGTACTTC
- | TRBD2 | TRBJ2-7 | TRBV14 | CASSQELAGEQYF | TGTGCCAGCAGCCAAGAACTAGCGGGAGAGCAGTACTTC
- | TRBD1 | TRBJ2-4 | TRBV20-1 | CSASRPGQVQYF | TGCAGTGCTAGTAGGCCTGGACAGGTTCAGTACTTC
- | TRBD2 | TRBJ2-1 | TRBV3-1 | CASSQEGELAGGNEQFF | TGTGCCAGCAGCCAAGAGGGGGAACTAGCGGGTGGGAATGAGCAGTTCTTC
- | - | TRBJ2-1 | TRBV5-1 | CASSNEPYNEQFF | TGCGCCAGCAGTAACGAACCCTACAATGAGCAGTTCTTC
few | TRBD1 | TRBJ1-2 | TRBV12-3/TRBV12-4 | CASRGDRVHGYTF | TGTGCCAGCAGAGGGGACAGGGTTCATGGCTACACCTTC
- | - | TRBJ2-1 | TRBV7-9 | CASTSLRVSYNEQFF | TGTGCCAGCACCTCACTTAGGGTCTCCTACAATGAGCAGTTCTTC
- | TRBD2 | TRBJ2-7 | TRBV28 | CASRVSGRAYEQYF | TGTGCCAGCAGGGTGAGCGGGAGGGCCTACGAGCAGTACTTC
- | - | TRBJ1-4 | TRBV5-1 | CASSGPPFVRSNEKLFF | TGCGCCAGCAGCGGACCACCGTTCGTCCGTAGTAATGAAAAACTGTTTTTT